These 29 T cell receptor beta chains share one sample of origin, sequenced in a study of OX40 agonist ivuxolimab in advanced cancers. Produced via immunoSEQ multiplex PCR; TCRdb's table is partial and in-frame only. The sample records approximately 60,000 clones, over 75% being singletons. This material consisted of CD4+ or CD8+ T cells sorted from blood, taken in a trial of the OX40 agonist ivuxolimab. The receptors originated from an adult with an advanced solid tumor such as melanoma, head and neck, liver or kidney cancer.

The chain combines TRBV11-2 with TRBJ2-5; 10 bases fit TRBD2. The assigned J gene may be wrong: the sequence end matches TRBJ2-7 better. The length of the CDR3 is 16 residues. Germline loops: CDR1 SGHAT, CDR2 FQNNGV. The CDR3 nucleotides read TGTGCCAGCAGCCCCAAAGCGGGACTAGCGCACTACGAGCAGTACTTC. Its translation is CASSPKAGLAHYEQYF.

The chain uses TRBV29-1 and TRBJ1-1, with a tentative D call TRBD1 (5 bases). This CDR3 comprises 12 residues. The V end was cut by 7 bases, the J end by 4 bases, with 13 bases between. Germline V gene lookup returns CDR1 SQVTM and CDR2 ANQGSEA. CDR3 coding DNA: TGCAGCGGCAGGAGGGGAAGCACTGAAGCTTTCTTT. Amino acid sequence: CSGRRGSTEAFF.

The rearrangement links TRBV6-5 to TRBJ2-3, with TRBD2 as a possible D gene (6 bases). Trimming removed 7 bases at V and 7 bases at J, with 9 bases between. Germline V gene sequence: CDR1 MNHEY, CDR2 SVGAGI. CDR3 length: 11 residues. The CDR3 coding sequence is TGTGCCAGCATGCGGGGAAATACGCAGTATTTT. Its protein is CASMRGNTQYF.

V usage is TRBV5-6 and J usage is TRBJ2-3, with D hard to call. V gave up 1 base and J gave up 5 bases, with 2 bases separating them. The germline V gene has CDR1 SGHDT and CDR2 YYEEEE. The CDR3 length is 11 residues. CDR3 DNA sequence: TGTGCCAGCAGCTTGTTAGATACGCAGTATTTT. Its protein is CASSLLDTQYF. Looking up the rest from reference TRBV5-6 and TRBJ2-3 gives the full variable domain: DAGVTQSPTHLIKTRGQQVTLRCSPKSGHDTVSWYQQALGQGPQFIFQYYEEEERQRGNFPDRFSGHQFPNYSSELNVNALLLGDSALYLCASSLLDTQYFGPGTRLTVL.

The chain has TRBV19 and TRBJ1-2; TRBD1 matches at 10 bases. Germline lookup yields CDR1 LNHDA and CDR2 SQIVND (reference sequence). V lost 5 bases to trimming and J lost 6 bases; unmatched junction nucleotides: 9. The CDR3 has 15 residues. CDR3 bases: TGTGCCAGTAGTCTTACCGGGACAGGGGCCCATGGCTACACCTTC. Its translation: CASSLTGTGAHGYTF.

This sequence joins TRBV2 and TRBJ2-7; D gene ambiguous. CDR1 SNHLY and CDR2 FYNNEI come from the germline V gene. The CDR3 has 11 amino acids. With 5 bases removed from V and 3 bases from J, the gap between germline ends came to 5 bases. CDR3 in DNA: TGTGCCAGCAGTCTCTTCTACGAGCAGTACTTC. Translating it yields CASSLFYEQYF.

The chain recombines TRBV11-2 with TRBJ2-3, with D hard to call. The CDR3 totals 14 residues. The germline gives CDR1 SGHAT, CDR2 FQNNGV. Trimming stripped 1 base from V and 0 bases from J, with 5 bases between. In DNA, the CDR3 is TGTGCCAGCAGCTTAGGGCAGAGCACAGATACGCAGTATTTT. This gives the protein CASSLGQSTDTQYF.

This chain uses TRBV5-1 with TRBJ2-7, with a possible D match to TRBD2 (6 bases). CDR3 size: 17 residues. CDR1 and CDR2 from the germline V gene are SGHRS and YFSETQ. V was cut by 4 bases and J by 2 bases, with 22 bases left in between. CDR3 sequence (DNA): TGCGCCAGCAGCCTCGCCCCCCAATTGACTAGAGCCTACGAGCAGTACTTC. Protein sequence: CASSLAPQLTRAYEQYF.

The rearrangement joins TRBV19 to TRBJ1-5; D uncertain. The CDR3 is made up of 13 amino acids. Between the trimmed V and J ends, which lost 6 bases and 11 bases, there was a span of 17 bases. Germline-derived CDR1 and CDR2 are LNHDA and SQIVND (reference sequence). The CDR3, as DNA: TGTGCCAGTAGCCCTGGCGGCATTTATGCCCAGCATTTT. It translates to CASSPGGIYAQHF.

This clone has a handful of counts. The chain joins TRBV11-3 to TRBJ2-1; TRBD1 aligns across 7 bases. The ends lost 2 bases at V and 7 bases at J; junction bases unmatched: 8. CDR1 is SGHNT, CDR2 YENEEA, per germline. The CDR3 length is 15 residues. The DNA of the CDR3 is TGTGCCAGCAGCTTAAGTGGGACAGAGCCTAATGAGCAGTTCTTC. As protein: CASSLSGTEPNEQFF.

This chain joins TRBV6-5 and TRBJ2-7, with a possible D match to TRBD2 (5 bases). The V and J ends lost 9 bases and 0 bases respectively, with 18 bases between them. This CDR3 has 15 amino acids. Germline lookup yields CDR1 MNHEY and CDR2 SVGAGI. As DNA, the CDR3 is TGTGCCAGTTTTAATCCCATAGGGAGCTCCTACGAGCAGTACTTC. Its translation is CASFNPIGSSYEQYF.

The rearrangement links TRBV7-6 to TRBJ1-3; D perhaps matches TRBD1 (5 bases). The length of the CDR3 is 15 residues. V was trimmed by 8 bases and J by 4 bases, leaving 18 bases between them. From germline, CDR1 is SGHVS and CDR2 FNYEAQ. The CDR3 loop is CASLFRREGGNTIYF. CDR3 sequence (DNA): TGTGCCAGCTTATTCCGCAGGGAGGGCGGAAACACCATATATTTT.

The chain uses TRBV5-4 and TRBJ2-3; 11 bases agree with TRBD2. The CDR3 contains 18 residues. The germline V gene encodes CDR1 SGHNT and CDR2 YYREEE (reference sequence). Unmatched junction bases numbered 12, after V lost 0 bases and J lost 6 bases. The CDR3 protein is CASSLGAPGSSGRDTQYF. As DNA, the CDR3 is TGTGCCAGCAGCTTGGGGGCCCCGGGGTCTAGCGGGAGGGATACGCAGTATTTT.

The rearrangement uses TRBV6-6 and TRBJ1-5; no reliable D call. This CDR3 spans 13 amino acids. V was cut by 4 bases and J by 5 bases, with 9 bases left in between. CDR1 and CDR2 from the germline V gene are MNHNY and SVGAGI (reference sequence). The DNA of the CDR3 is TGTGCCAGCAGTTTACAGAATTATCAGCCCCAGCATTTT. Its protein is CASSLQNYQPQHF.

The rearrangement joins TRBV2 to TRBJ2-3; 8 bases align to TRBD2. J gave up 4 bases and V 5 bases, and 8 bases lay outside the gene matches. The CDR3 spans 15 residues. Germline V CDR1 and CDR2: SNHLY, FYNNEI. The CDR3 DNA reads as TGTGCCAGCAGTTCAGCGGGGGTACGGGCAGATACGCAGTATTTT. Protein sequence: CASSSAGVRADTQYF.

This clone was recorded only once. The V call is TRBV11-2, the J call TRBJ1-3; weak D call: TRBD1 (6 bases). CDR3 length: 14 amino acids. The germline V gene encodes CDR1 SGHAT and CDR2 FQNNGV. The V and J ends lost 4 bases and 1 base respectively, with 8 bases between them. The CDR3 nucleotides read TGTGCCAGCAGCTACGACAGGTCTGGAAACACCATATATTTT. It yields the protein CASSYDRSGNTIYF.

The chain's CDR3 is CASSRHQGSGELFF. The CDR3 DNA reads as TGCGCCAGCAGCCGGCATCAGGGTTCCGGGGAGCTGTTTTTT. The rearrangement links TRBV5-1 to TRBJ2-2; a weak D match, TRBD1 (5 bases). The CDR3 runs to 14 residues. Trimming took off 4 bases at V and 6 bases at J, with 13 bases between the two ends. CDR1 is SGHRS, CDR2 YFSETQ, per germline.

This sequence joins TRBV18 and TRBJ2-2, with D unresolved. V was pared by 5 bases and J by 1 base, with 8 bases between. The CDR3 totals 14 residues. Germline CDR1 KGHSH, CDR2 LQKENI. The CDR3 sequence is CASSATENTGELFF. For the CDR3, the DNA is TGTGCCAGCTCAGCCACTGAGAACACCGGGGAGCTGTTTTTT.

The CDR3 is CACRDRDNQPQHF. The CDR3 DNA reads as TGTGCCTGCCGGGACAGGGACAATCAGCCCCAGCATTTT. The chain couples TRBV19 to TRBJ1-5; TRBD1 agrees at 9 bases. The ends lost 11 bases at V and 3 bases at J; junction bases unmatched: 5. Per the germline V gene, CDR1 is LNHDA and CDR2 is SQIVND (reference sequence). The length of the CDR3 is 13 residues.

This clone has only one observation. The CDR3 DNA reads TGTGCCAGCACCAAGACAGGAGTGAACACTGAAGCTTTCTTT. This encodes CASTKTGVNTEAFF. The V and J genes are TRBV2 and TRBJ1-1, with D possibly TRBD1 on 6 matching bases. Looked up from germline, CDR1 is SNHLY and CDR2 is FYNNEI. The ends were cut back, 7 bases at V and 0 bases at J, with 12 bases in the middle. This CDR3 contains 14 residues.

V and J are TRBV19 and TRBJ1-2, with 9 positions matching TRBD1. The CDR3 totals 14 residues. V lost 5 bases to trimming and J lost 4 bases; unmatched junction nucleotides: 5. CDR1 and CDR2 from the germline V gene are LNHDA and SQIVND (reference sequence). The CDR3 DNA reads TGTGCCAGTAGTCTCTTGGGACAGGGCTATGGCTACACCTTC. Protein: CASSLLGQGYGYTF.

CDR3 loop: CASSGQDEKLFF. The DNA for the CDR3 is TGTGCCAGCAGCGGACAGGATGAAAAACTGTTTTTT. V and J are TRBV4-2 and TRBJ1-4, with 7 positions matching TRBD1. This CDR3 region has 12 residues. Germline CDR1 reads LGHNA; CDR2 reads YNFKEQ. Trimming removed 5 bases from V and 6 bases from J; junction bases left unmatched: 0.

The chain uses TRBV18 and TRBJ2-7; no clear D. Germline V lookup: CDR1 KGHSH, CDR2 LQKENI. Trimming pared 0 bases from V and 3 bases from J, leaving 15 bases between. The CDR3 extends over 16 amino acids. The CDR3 is CASSPPGRTRHYEQYF. In DNA, the CDR3 is TGTGCCAGCTCACCACCGGGCAGGACCCGTCACTACGAGCAGTACTTC.

The V and J genes are TRBV30 and TRBJ1-1; D is unresolved. The CDR3 runs 12 residues. Trimming stripped 2 bases from V and 4 bases from J, with 8 bases between. Germline CDR1 is GTSNPN and CDR2 is SVGIG (reference sequence). DNA of the CDR3: TGTGCCTGGAGTAGGGTGAGCACTGAAGCTTTCTTT. Translation gives CAWSRVSTEAFF. The variable domain in full, with the rest retrieved from reference TRBV30 and TRBJ1-1, is SQTIHQWPATLVQPVGSPLSLECTVEGTSNPNLYWYRQAAGRGLQLLFYSVGIGQISSEVPQNLSASRPQDRQFILSSKKLLLSDSGFYLCAWSRVSTEAFFGQGTRLTVV.

The chain has TRBV19 and TRBJ1-5; D is perhaps TRBD1 (6 bases). This CDR3 is 15 amino acids long. The ends were cut back, 4 bases at V and 7 bases at J, with 17 bases in the middle. Germline CDR1 LNHDA, CDR2 SQIVND (reference sequence). In DNA, the CDR3 is TGTGCCAGTAGTACCCATGGGGGGGCGGGCCAGCCCCAGCATTTT. As protein: CASSTHGGAGQPQHF.

The V call is TRBV5-6, the J call TRBJ2-7; a weak D match, TRBD2 (6 bases). Germline loops: CDR1 SGHDT, CDR2 YYEEEE. CDR3 size: 17 residues. With 2 bases removed from V and 4 bases from J, the gap between germline ends came to 22 bases. The CDR3 region is CASSFTVRWEEIYEQYF. In DNA form, the CDR3 reads TGTGCCAGCAGCTTTACCGTTCGATGGGAGGAGATTTACGAGCAGTACTTC.

This sequence joins TRBV19 and TRBJ1-1; D unclear. CDR3 size: 11 residues. Trimming took 4 bases from V and 7 from J, leaving 7 bases between them. Germline V gene data show CDR1 as LNHDA and CDR2 as SQIVND (reference sequence). The CDR3 bases are TGTGCCAGTAGTACCATTCGTGAAGCTTTCTTT. It translates to CASSTIREAFF.

This clone was seen a handful of times. CDR3 sequence reads: CASRGGASSYEQYF. CDR3 DNA: TGTGCCAGCAGGGGGGGGGCAAGCTCCTACGAGCAGTACTTC. The chain combines TRBV6-5 with TRBJ2-7; possible D gene TRBD2, 7 bases. V was cut by 6 bases and J by 0 bases, with 12 bases left in between. Germline V gene sequence: CDR1 MNHEY, CDR2 SVGAGI. This CDR3 spans 14 amino acids.

The chain couples TRBV6-1 to TRBJ1-4; no definite D call. The CDR3 covers 14 residues. The V end was cut by 6 bases, the J end by 5 bases, with 13 bases between. Germline CDR1 and CDR2: MNHNS and SASEGT. The CDR3: CASSPHGRNEKLFF. The CDR3 DNA follows: TGTGCCAGCAGCCCCCACGGTAGGAATGAAAAACTGTTTTTT.